The 21 T cell receptor beta chains in this list originate from one sample, sequenced in a study of spatial heterogeneity in lung cancer. Time point specified: sample taken at primary tumor resection. The study sequenced unsorted whole RNA from tumor, nontumor lung or frozen PBMC. TCRdb fed the 5' RACE reads into MiXCR, producing one record per CDR3 protein. The data contain several thousand distinct CDR3 sequences, 7.8% of them singletons. The starting material was PBMCs, obtained at surgery. These receptors all stem from a female donor with early-stage non-small cell lung cancer.

This clonotype is medium-sized in the sample. The rearrangement joins TRBV20-1 to TRBJ2-7, with a possible D match to TRBD1 (6 bases). V lost 0 bases and J 2 bases, leaving 17 bases between the germline ends. The germline CDR1 and CDR2 sequences are DFQATT and SNEGSKA (reference sequence). CDR3 length equals 16 residues. The CDR3 loop reads CSAREVTGPQPYEQYF. The CDR3 nucleotides read TGCAGTGCTAGAGAAGTAACAGGGCCCCAACCCTACGAGCAGTACTTC.

This clonotype was recorded many times. The J gene is TRBJ2-6, the V gene TRBV7-9, with 8 bases lining up with TRBD1. In germline, CDR1 is SEHNR, CDR2 FQNEAQ (reference sequence). The CDR3 is 23 residues long. With V trimmed by 5 bases and J by 0 bases, 24 bases remained unmatched. The CDR3 spells CASSTTAWRHLDRENSGANVLTF. The CDR3 DNA sequence: TGTGCCAGCAGCACGACGGCTTGGAGACATTTGGACAGGGAGAACTCTGGGGCCAACGTCCTGACTTTC.

This clonotype was recorded many times. The chain carries TRBV20-1 and TRBJ2-1, with D maybe TRBD2 (6 bases). CDR3 length: 14 residues. V was shortened by 1 base and J by 9 bases, with 16 bases between the two germline ends. Germline CDR1 DFQATT, CDR2 SNEGSKA (reference sequence). The CDR3: CSARAGREFTEQFF. Written as DNA, the CDR3 is TGCAGTGCTAGAGCGGGCCGGGAGTTCACTGAGCAGTTCTTC.

As regards this clonotype: A read error may be the cause here, since a much bigger clone is one base away. The J gene is TRBJ1-1, the V gene TRBV6-1; a weak D match, TRBD1 (5 bases). Germline CDR1 MNHNS, CDR2 SASEGT. The CDR3 is made up of 13 amino acids. Here the CDR3 reads CVSTTEPNTEAFF. DNA for the CDR3: TGTGTCAGTACGACAGAGCCGAACACTGAAGCTTTCTTT.

This clonotype has at least ten counts. V and J are TRBV7-9 and TRBJ2-2, with D perhaps TRBD2 (6 bases). Germline V gives CDR1 SEHNR, CDR2 FQNEAQ (reference sequence). The CDR3 runs to 17 residues. The V and J ends lost 5 bases and 0 bases respectively, with 16 bases between them. The CDR3 region is CASSAIRETTNTGELFF. DNA for the CDR3: TGTGCCAGCAGCGCCATACGGGAGACTACGAACACCGGGGAGCTGTTTTTT.

This clonotype was recorded many times. The V call is TRBV5-1, the J call TRBJ2-7, with D unclear. V gave up 4 bases and J gave up 4 bases, with 6 bases separating them. Germline V CDR1 and CDR2: SGHRS, YFSETQ. The CDR3 spans 11 residues. CDR3 nucleotide sequence: TGCGCCAGCAGCGAGAGGTACGAGCAGTACTTC. Its translation is CASSERYEQYF.

This clonotype showed up just a few times. This chain links TRBV29-1 with TRBJ2-3; tentatively, D is TRBD2 (5 bases). Trimming removed 6 bases from V and 4 bases from J, with 17 bases in between. This CDR3 contains 14 residues. CDR1 is SQVTM, CDR2 ANQGSEA, per germline. CDR3 nucleotide sequence: TGCAGCGTGGGCGGGCAGTTCATCCCAGATACGCAGTATTTT. It translates to CSVGGQFIPDTQYF.

This clonotype has at least ten counts. This chain uses TRBV29-1 with TRBJ2-2; D gene unclear. The V end was cut by 3 bases, the J end by 6 bases, with 11 bases between. Germline V gives CDR1 SQVTM, CDR2 ANQGSEA. The CDR3 contains 13 residues. CDR3 in DNA: TGCAGCGTTGAGTCGGCAGTACCCGGGGAGCTGTTTTTT. It encodes CSVESAVPGELFF.

This clonotype turned up a few times. The CDR3 bases are TGTGCCAGCAGCTTCGCTAGACAGTCCTACAATGAGCAGTTCTTC. Its protein is CASSFARQSYNEQFF. The V gene is TRBV7-8, the J gene TRBJ2-1; D may be TRBD1 (5 bases). This CDR3 spans 15 amino acids. Germline assignment: CDR1 SGHVS and CDR2 FQNEAQ. V dropped 3 bases and J dropped 1 base, with 10 bases sitting between them.

V is TRBV29-1 and J is TRBJ2-5, with 7 bases matching TRBD1. Germline trimming cut 6 bases from V and 4 bases from J; bases unmatched to any gene: 8. Germline lookup yields CDR1 SQVTM and CDR2 ANQGSEA. The length of the CDR3 is 13 residues. The chain's CDR3 is CSVTQGVRETQYF. In DNA, the CDR3 is TGCAGCGTAACGCAGGGGGTGAGAGAGACCCAGTACTTC.

Many counts were recorded for this clonotype. The rearrangement uses TRBV9 and TRBJ2-1, with 7 bases fitting TRBD1. CDR3 size: 15 residues. Per the germline V gene, CDR1 is SGDLS and CDR2 is YYNGEE. V was clipped by 4 bases and J by 9 bases; unmatched bases: 13. The CDR3 sequence is CASSYTGERGVEQFF. CDR3 bases: TGTGCCAGCAGCTACACAGGGGAACGGGGAGTTGAGCAGTTCTTC.

This clonotype came up many times. This CDR3 is CASSPSTDTQYF. The CDR3 DNA reads as TGCGCCAGCAGCCCTAGCACAGATACGCAGTATTTT. The chain recombines TRBV5-1 with TRBJ2-3; no clear D. The V gene lost 4 bases and the J gene lost 0 bases, with 3 bases spanning the gap. The CDR3 is 12 amino acids. Looked up from germline, CDR1 is SGHRS and CDR2 is YFSETQ.

In the case of this clonotype: A read error is possible here, since a much larger clone lies one base away. CDR3 coding DNA: TGTGCCAGCAGCCAAGGCGTCGGACTAGCGGACAACAATGAGGAGTTCTTC. Translated: CASSQGVGLADNNEEFF. The V gene is TRBV14, the J gene TRBJ2-1; 10 bases are a match to TRBD2. The germline V gene encodes CDR1 SGHDN and CDR2 FVKESK. This CDR3 has 17 amino acids.

This rearrangement joins TRBV20-1 to TRBJ2-1; D is tentatively TRBD1 or TRBD2 (7 bases each). This CDR3 contains 10 residues. Germline assignment: CDR1 DFQATT and CDR2 SNEGSKA (reference sequence). The CDR3 loop is CSPQGGEQFF. The CDR3 DNA follows: TGCAGCCCCCAGGGGGGGGAGCAGTTCTTC.

This clonotype was counted ten times or more. The genes are TRBV30 and TRBJ1-5, with D perhaps TRBD1 (6 bases). This CDR3 region has 13 residues. Germline values: CDR1 GTSNPN, CDR2 SVGIG (reference sequence). Trimming stripped 2 bases from V and 6 bases from J, with 11 bases between. CDR3 sequence reads: CAWSNRDGQPQHF. The CDR3 DNA reads TGTGCCTGGAGTAACAGGGACGGTCAGCCCCAGCATTTT.

This clonotype was counted at least ten times. The chain employs TRBV5-4 and TRBJ2-5; 9 nucleotides agree with TRBD1. This CDR3 comprises 14 residues. The germline CDR1 and CDR2 sequences are SGHNT and YYREEE (reference sequence). Trimming removed 5 bases from V and 5 bases from J; junction bases left unmatched: 7. DNA of the CDR3: TGTGCCAGCAGAGAACAGGGGGCCCCGGAGACCCAGTACTTC. Translation: CASREQGAPETQYF.

This clonotype is termed medium-sized. The rearrangement uses TRBV11-2 and TRBJ2-1; unclear D gene. The V gene's germline CDR1 is SGHAT and CDR2 FQNNGV. This CDR3 is 13 amino acids long. V was clipped by 3 bases and J by 3 bases, with 6 bases between them. CDR3 protein: CASSFAGYNEQFF. The CDR3 DNA follows: TGTGCCAGCAGCTTTGCCGGCTACAATGAGCAGTTCTTC.

This clonotype was seen a few times. This chain links TRBV29-1 with TRBJ2-7; D might be TRBD1 (6 bases). CDR3 size: 11 residues. The V end was cut by 6 bases, the J end by 5 bases, with 11 bases between. Germline V gene lookup returns CDR1 SQVTM and CDR2 ANQGSEA. Here the CDR3 DNA reads TGCAGCGTAGCTACAGGGAACGAGCAGTACTTC. Translation gives CSVATGNEQYF.

In this sample, this clonotype is medium-sized. J is TRBJ1-5 and V is TRBV7-9; 7 bases match TRBD1. In germline, CDR1 is SEHNR, CDR2 FQNEAQ (reference sequence). V dropped 5 bases and J dropped 0; count of bases not matched to a gene: 10. The CDR3 has 17 amino acids. The CDR3 is CASSPGTATYSNQPQHF. The CDR3 DNA follows: TGTGCCAGCAGCCCCGGGACAGCCACTTATAGCAATCAGCCCCAGCATTTT.

By sample fraction, this clonotype is medium-sized. The rearrangement links TRBV29-1 to TRBJ2-2; TRBD1 is a possible D gene (5 bases). Trimming removed 1 base from V and 1 base from J, with 10 bases in between. This CDR3 is 15 amino acids long. Looked up from germline, CDR1 is SQVTM and CDR2 is ANQGSEA. The CDR3 reads CSVEGGPGNTGELFF. CDR3 coding DNA: TGCAGCGTTGAAGGGGGCCCTGGGAACACCGGGGAGCTGTTTTTT.

The sample holds many counts of this clonotype. The chain employs TRBV12-3 or TRBV12-4 and TRBJ1-3; a possible D gene is TRBD1 (5 bases). The CDR3 covers 15 residues. V was clipped by 5 bases and J by 0 bases, with 11 bases between them. The CDR3 sequence is CASSQGFLSGNTIYF. The CDR3 DNA is TGTGCCAGCAGTCAGGGATTCCTCTCTGGAAACACCATATATTTT.